These 29 T cell receptor beta chains originate from one sample sequenced in a study of blood T cell repertoires in COVID-19 (TCRdb year 2020). The library was obtained by the immunoSEQ multiplex PCR assay. Held by TCRdb, this immuneACCESS table contains in-frame sequences only and omits some clones. Under half of the omission traces to an unresolved V gene where checked; the cause of the rest is unknown. Across this sample there are 50,000 to 65,000 clones, with over 55% seen only once. The leading ten clones occupy more than 4.5% of the sample. Specimen: peripheral blood. The receptors shown here come from a woman aged 70-85 years with COVID-19, enrolled during active disease.

This clone was detected only once. This rearrangement joins TRBV5-4 to TRBJ2-7, with D possibly being TRBD1 (6 bases). The V end lost 2 bases, the J end lost 4 bases, and 13 bases lay between the germline ends. The CDR3 consists of 14 residues. Germline V lookup: CDR1 SGHNT, CDR2 YYREEE (reference sequence). The CDR3 nucleotides are TGTGCCAGCAGCTTTGGGGGCGGCCGGTACGAGCAGTACTTC. Protein product: CASSFGGGRYEQYF.

This clone was found a few times. The V gene is TRBV27, the J gene TRBJ1-6; 9 bases align to TRBD1. This CDR3 has 15 amino acids. Germline-derived CDR1 and CDR2 are MNHEY and SMNVEV (reference sequence). The V gene end was trimmed by 4 bases and the J gene end by 9 bases; junction bases not matched to a gene: 7. The CDR3 nucleotides read TGTGCCAGCAGTTCCCGGACAGGGGAGCGTTCACCCCTCCACTTT. Protein: CASSSRTGERSPLHF.

This clone was observed a single time. This rearrangement joins TRBV19 to TRBJ1-4, with 9 bases that match TRBD1. Germline CDR1 and CDR2: LNHDA and SQIVND (reference sequence). CDR3 length: 16 amino acids. V was clipped by 6 bases and J by 7 bases; unmatched bases: 12. In nucleotides, the CDR3 is TGTGCCAGTAGCCGATCCCCCGGGACAGGGCGTGAAAAACTGTTTTTT. Translated: CASSRSPGTGREKLFF.

This clone was recorded once. The CDR3 here is CASSRDSGANQPQHF. The DNA of the CDR3 is TGTGCCAGCAGCCGGGACAGCGGCGCGAATCAGCCCCAGCATTTT. The chain carries TRBV9 and TRBJ1-5; TRBD1 aligns across 7 bases. The CDR3 is 15 amino acids. The germline V gene encodes CDR1 SGDLS and CDR2 YYNGEE. V lost 4 bases, J lost 4 bases, and 8 bases stayed unmatched.

J is TRBJ1-4 and V is TRBV4-1; D possibly corresponds to TRBD1 (5 bases). The germline V gene encodes CDR1 MGHRA and CDR2 YSYEKL. The length of the CDR3 is 13 residues. The V end lost 4 bases, the J end lost 7 bases, and 10 bases lay between the germline ends. CDR3 DNA sequence: TGCGCCAGCAGCCCCGTGGGGCGTGAAAAACTGTTTTTT. Its protein is CASSPVGREKLFF.

The rearrangement links TRBV6-2 or TRBV6-3 to TRBJ2-3; the match to TRBD2 covers 7 bases. The CDR3 is 15 residues long. The junction had 7 bases not matched to a gene; V was cut back by 2 bases and J by 5 bases. CDR1 is MNHEY, CDR2 SVGEGT, per germline. The CDR3 protein is CASSYPGTTQDTQYF. The CDR3 DNA is TGTGCCAGCAGTTACCCCGGGACTACCCAAGATACGCAGTATTTT.

The DNA of the CDR3 is TGTGCCAGCAGCCAAGCGTTCGATTTAACTTCCTACGAGCAGTACTTC. Translating gives CASSQAFDLTSYEQYF. This chain connects TRBV3-1 (or the pseudogene TRBV3-2) to TRBJ2-7; D not certain. Looked up from germline, CDR1 is LGHDT and CDR2 is YNNKEL (reference sequence). The length of the CDR3 is 16 residues. V was cut by 1 base and J by 1 base, with 14 bases left in between.

The rearrangement links TRBV5-6 to TRBJ2-7; the D gene is possibly TRBD2 (5 bases). The CDR3 length is 10 residues. V dropped 5 bases and J dropped 6 bases, with 6 bases sitting between them. Germline lookup yields CDR1 SGHDT and CDR2 YYEEEE. The chain's CDR3 is CASRDSEQYV. The CDR3 region has the DNA TGTGCCAGCAGGGACTCCGAGCAGTACGTC.

This clone was seen a single time. This chain uses TRBV19 with TRBJ2-1; 11 nucleotides agree with TRBD2. V dropped 4 bases and J dropped 4; count of bases not matched to a gene: 3. Germline values: CDR1 LNHDA, CDR2 SQIVND (reference sequence). CDR3 size: 15 residues. This chain's CDR3 is CASSTGTSGYNEQFF. For the CDR3, the DNA is TGTGCCAGTAGTACCGGGACTAGCGGTTACAATGAGCAGTTCTTC.

This clone came up many times. The genes are TRBV5-4 and TRBJ1-1; 9 bases line up with TRBD1. CDR1 SGHNT and CDR2 YYREEE come from the germline V gene (reference sequence). The CDR3 covers 14 residues. The V segment lost 5 bases and the J segment 6 bases; nucleotides outside the gene matches: 8. The CDR3 protein is CASRAGQGYAEAFF. CDR3 nucleotides: TGTGCCAGCAGGGCAGGACAGGGGTACGCTGAAGCTTTCTTT.

The rearrangement links TRBV5-6 to TRBJ1-2; D perhaps matches TRBD1 (6 bases). The germline gives CDR1 SGHDT, CDR2 YYEEEE. The CDR3 is made up of 14 amino acids. V lost 3 bases and J lost 1, with 10 bases in between. CDR3: CASSSLQGNYGYTF. The CDR3 coding sequence is TGTGCCAGCAGCTCTTTACAGGGTAACTATGGCTACACCTTC.

This clone was recorded a few times. The chain employs TRBV5-1 and TRBJ1-1; D might be TRBD1 (5 bases). The CDR3 spans 13 residues. CDR1 and CDR2 from the germline V gene are SGHRS and YFSETQ. The V end was cut by 4 bases, the J end by 1 base, with 8 bases between. CDR3 nucleotide sequence: TGCGCCAGCAGCGGGGCTGGGAACACTGAAGCTTTCTTT. As protein: CASSGAGNTEAFF.

This sequence joins TRBV9 and TRBJ2-3; TRBD2 agrees at 7 bases. V shed 4 bases, J shed 2 bases, and the junction held 7 bases outside the gene matches. From germline, CDR1 is SGDLS and CDR2 YYNGEE. The CDR3 totals 15 residues. The DNA of the CDR3 is TGTGCCAGCAGCCTGGGGCGGGGGAACACAGATACGCAGTATTTT. It translates to CASSLGRGNTDTQYF.

The V and J genes are TRBV18 and TRBJ2-7; 10 nucleotides agree with TRBD1. The V gene's germline CDR1 is KGHSH and CDR2 LQKENI. CDR3 size: 16 residues. V was pared by 0 bases and J by 6 bases, with 8 bases of the junction left unmatched. As DNA, the CDR3 is TGTGCCAGCTCACCACCTTTCCGGGACAGGGGCTGCGAGCAGTACGTC. Its translation is CASSPPFRDRGCEQYV.

The chain combines TRBV27 with TRBJ2-2; 8 bases align to TRBD2. The CDR3 spans 18 residues. Trimming removed 0 bases from V and 4 bases from J; junction bases left unmatched: 10. Germline V gene data show CDR1 as MNHEY and CDR2 as SMNVEV (reference sequence). CDR3 protein: CASSLSVRSGSGTGELFF. The CDR3, as DNA: TGTGCCAGCAGTTTATCGGTCAGGAGCGGGAGTGGCACCGGGGAGCTGTTTTTT.

The gene calls are TRBV5-4 and TRBJ2-1, with a weak D call TRBD2 (7 bases). The CDR3 consists of 16 residues. Trimming cost V 0 bases and J 4 bases, with 14 bases left between them. Germline CDR1 is SGHNT and CDR2 is YYREEE (reference sequence). CDR3 loop: CASSLEGGASYNEQFF. The CDR3 DNA follows: TGTGCCAGCAGCTTGGAAGGGGGGGCCTCGTACAATGAGCAGTTCTTC.

This clone has just a few counts. The CDR3 sequence is CASSLVPGLNTEAFF. The CDR3 DNA reads TGTGCCAGCAGCTTGGTTCCAGGACTAAACACTGAAGCTTTCTTT. The chain links TRBV5-6 to TRBJ1-1; D gene uncertain. The germline V and J ends were trimmed by 0 bases and 2 bases, with 11 bases remaining between them. The CDR3 is made up of 15 amino acids. Germline CDR1 reads SGHDT; CDR2 reads YYEEEE.

The chain joins TRBV6-2 or TRBV6-3 to TRBJ2-7, with no clear D. V was shortened by 2 bases and J by 1 base, with 9 bases between the two germline ends. From germline, CDR1 is MNHEY and CDR2 SVGEGT. The CDR3 is 14 residues long. CDR3 residues: CASSYDTQSYEQYV. Written as DNA, the CDR3 is TGTGCCAGCAGTTACGACACCCAGTCCTACGAGCAGTACGTC.

The gene calls are TRBV6-2 or TRBV6-3 and TRBJ2-1; a possible D gene is TRBD2 (5 bases). The CDR3 runs to 15 residues. V lost 0 bases to trimming and J lost 2 bases, with 8 bases between them. CDR1 is MNHEY and CDR2 is SVGEGT in the germline V gene. CDR3 nucleotides: TGTGCCAGCAGTTACTCCAGCGGTACCTACAATGAGCAGTTCTTC. This translates into CASSYSSGTYNEQFF.

This clone was seen many times. The chain couples TRBV28 to TRBJ1-4; no clear D gene. V lost 4 bases, J lost 5 bases, and 5 bases lay in between. CDR3 length: 12 residues. The germline V gene has CDR1 MDHEN and CDR2 SYDVKM. Here the CDR3 DNA reads TGTGCCAGCAGTTCCGGGAATGAAAAACTGTTTTTT. Amino acids: CASSSGNEKLFF.

This clone was counted a few times. The chain has TRBV7-9 and TRBJ1-5, with D perhaps matching TRBD1 (5 bases). This CDR3 spans 12 amino acids. In germline, CDR1 is SEHNR, CDR2 FQNEAQ (reference sequence). V was shortened by 5 bases and J by 15 bases, with 17 bases between the two germline ends. The CDR3 coding sequence is TGTGCCAGCAGCCCCGTCGGCGGGGGGTTGCATTTT. As protein: CASSPVGGGLHF.

This chain links TRBV11-3 with TRBJ2-1; D uncertain. Germline V lookup: CDR1 SGHNT, CDR2 YENEEA. The CDR3 extends over 14 amino acids. V was clipped by 0 bases and J by 4 bases, with 7 bases between them. The CDR3 DNA reads as TGTGCCAGCAGCTTAGATCCGGAGTACAATGAGCAGTTCTTC. Its protein is CASSLDPEYNEQFF.

CDR3 bases: TGTGCCAGCAGTCCCCAGGGTAACACCGGGGAGCTGTTTTTT. Translated: CASSPQGNTGELFF. The chain carries TRBV6-2 or TRBV6-3 and TRBJ2-2, with D possibly matching TRBD1 (5 bases). This CDR3 is 14 amino acids long. Trimming left V 5 bases short and J 2 bases short, with 9 bases between. The V gene's germline CDR1 is MNHEY and CDR2 SVGEGT.

The CDR3: CASSRTGMNTEAFF. CDR3 sequence (DNA): TGTGCCAGCAGCCGGACAGGGATGAACACTGAAGCTTTCTTT. The chain uses TRBV6-2 or TRBV6-3 and TRBJ1-1; 8 bases agree with TRBD1. The germline V gene has CDR1 MNHEY and CDR2 SVGEGT. The V and J ends lost 6 bases and 0 bases, in that order; junction bases with no gene match: 3. CDR3 length: 14 residues.

This clone was observed at least ten times. The sample holds other DNA sequences that translate to the same CDR3. This chain connects TRBV7-7 to TRBJ2-5, with D possibly TRBD1 on 6 matching bases. CDR3 length: 15 amino acids. Trimming shortened V by 3 bases and J by 5 bases, and 16 bases separated the two germline ends. Per germline, CDR1 SSHAT and CDR2 FNYEAQ (reference sequence). Here the CDR3 DNA reads TGTGCCAGCAGCTTGGGTCGTGGGGGCCGGGAGACCCAGTACTTC. It translates to CASSLGRGGRETQYF.

Concerning this clone itself: The sample has other DNA sequences that encode this CDR3 too. The chain employs TRBV28 and TRBJ1-2; perhaps TRBD1 as D (5 bases). The germline V gene has CDR1 MDHEN and CDR2 SYDVKM. The germline V and J ends were trimmed by 2 bases and 2 bases, with 9 bases remaining between them. The CDR3 totals 14 residues. The CDR3 protein is CASSLGAANYGYTF. The CDR3 DNA reads TGTGCCAGCAGTTTAGGGGCAGCGAACTATGGCTACACCTTC.

The gene calls are TRBV5-1 and TRBJ2-3, with D possibly being TRBD2 (5 bases). V lost 5 bases to trimming and J lost 0 bases, with 13 bases between them. This CDR3 has 15 residues. Germline V gene data show CDR1 as SGHRS and CDR2 as YFSETQ. The CDR3 region has the DNA TGCGCCAGCAGTTCGAGCGGTGGGAGCACAGATACGCAGTATTTT. Its protein product is CASSSSGGSTDTQYF.

The rearrangement joins TRBV6-5 to TRBJ2-1; 7 bases are shared with TRBD2. There are 14 residues in the CDR3. Germline trimming cut 3 bases from V and 9 bases from J; bases unmatched to any gene: 8. Germline values: CDR1 MNHEY, CDR2 SVGAGI. The CDR3 bases are TGTGCCAGCAGTTATACGTGGGAGGGCCTTGAGCAGTTCTTC. Protein sequence: CASSYTWEGLEQFF.

The chain combines TRBV14 with TRBJ2-2; no clear D gene. V lost 2 bases, J lost 6 bases, and 7 bases lay in between. CDR3 size: 13 residues. The V gene's germline CDR1 is SGHDN and CDR2 FVKESK. This CDR3 is CASSQLRAGELFF. CDR3 bases: TGTGCCAGCAGCCAACTCCGGGCCGGGGAGCTGTTTTTT.